Presented here are 5 T cell receptor beta chains from one specimen sequenced in a study of T cell clusters in autoimmune cytopenias. About 39,000 genome equivalents of blood DNA were amplified for TRB. TRB rearrangements were amplified by touch-down multiplex PCR with mixed TRB-A/B primers. Reanalyzing the multiplex PCR reads, TCRdb keeps one entry per CDR3 protein, without DNA. The sample table includes some 3,500 distinct CDR3 sequences. Sequenced sample: peripheral blood. These receptors came from a human donor with an autoimmune cytopenia or autoimmune hepatitis (not recorded which).

This chain uses TRBV6-2 or TRBV6-3 with TRBJ2-1. The CDR3 loop spans 13 amino acids. Germline lookup yields CDR1 MNHEY and CDR2 SVGEGT. This chain's CDR3 is CASSSTRLNEQFF.

Frequency places this clonotype as medium-sized. This chain connects TRBV6-5 to TRBJ2-7; the D gene TCRdb calls, TRBD2, cannot be checked with no DNA. Per germline, CDR1 MNHEY and CDR2 SVGAGI. CDR3 length equals 16 residues. The CDR3 reads CASSRPRLAGSYEQYF.

J is TRBJ2-5 and V is TRBV20-1. The CDR3 loop spans 11 amino acids. From germline, CDR1 is DFQATT and CDR2 SNEGSKA (reference sequence). This CDR3 is CSARALETQYF.

V and J are TRBV5-1 and TRBJ2-3. The CDR3 sequence is 12 residues long. The germline CDR1 and CDR2 sequences are SGHRS and YFSETQ. This chain's CDR3 is CASSTMEDTQYF.

Measured by frequency, this clonotype is medium-sized. The chain employs TRBV24-1 and TRBJ2-1; TCRdb indicates TRBD1, and absent DNA this call remains unverified. This CDR3 has 13 residues. CDR1 is KGHDR, CDR2 SFDVKD, per germline. The CDR3 is CAAGGQNYNEQFF.